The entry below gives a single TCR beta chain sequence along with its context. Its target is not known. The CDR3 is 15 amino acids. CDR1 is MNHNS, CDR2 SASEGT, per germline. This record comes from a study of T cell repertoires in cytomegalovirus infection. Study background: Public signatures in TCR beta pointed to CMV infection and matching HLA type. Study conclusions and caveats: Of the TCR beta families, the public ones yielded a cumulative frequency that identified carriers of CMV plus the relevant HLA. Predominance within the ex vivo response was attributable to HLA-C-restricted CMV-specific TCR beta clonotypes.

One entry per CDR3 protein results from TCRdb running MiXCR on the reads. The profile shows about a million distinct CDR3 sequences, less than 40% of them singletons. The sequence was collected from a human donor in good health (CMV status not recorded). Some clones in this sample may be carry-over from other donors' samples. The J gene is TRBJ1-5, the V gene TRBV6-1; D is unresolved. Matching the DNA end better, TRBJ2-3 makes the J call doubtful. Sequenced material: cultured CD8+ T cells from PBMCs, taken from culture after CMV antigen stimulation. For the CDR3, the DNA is TGTGCCAGCAGTGAGATTGGTCAGCTCAATCAGCCCCAGTATTTT. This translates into CASSEIGQLNQPQYF.